This TCR beta chain was identified in a study of stem cell transplantation in POMP-related autoinflammatory disease. Profiling relied on immunoSEQ multiplex PCR, and the TCRdb table lists in-frame clones only, not all of them. The sample shows some 30,000 clones, about 90% of them seen only once. Germline lookup yields CDR1 SGHAT and CDR2 FQNNGV. V trimming: 2 bases; J trimming: 5 bases; junction bases outside the gene matches: 4. This CDR3 has 16 residues. Sequencing used CD4+ T cells from PBMCs, obtained before stem cell transplantation. The receptor was isolated from a human donor with POMP-related autoinflammation and immune dysregulation (PRAID). V and J are TRBV11-2 and TRBJ2-1, with TRBD2 identical over 12 bases. The CDR3 here is CASSLIGLAGNNEQFF. CDR3 nucleotide sequence: TGTGCCAGCAGCTTAATCGGACTAGCGGGAAACAATGAGCAGTTCTTC. The whole variable domain, filled in from reference TRBV11-2 and TRBJ2-1, reads EAGVAQSPRYKIIEKRQSVAFWCNPISGHATLYWYQQILGQGPKLLIQFQNNGVVDDSQLPKDRFSAERLKGVDSTLKIQPAKLEDSAVYLCASSLIGLAGNNEQFFGPGTRLTVL.